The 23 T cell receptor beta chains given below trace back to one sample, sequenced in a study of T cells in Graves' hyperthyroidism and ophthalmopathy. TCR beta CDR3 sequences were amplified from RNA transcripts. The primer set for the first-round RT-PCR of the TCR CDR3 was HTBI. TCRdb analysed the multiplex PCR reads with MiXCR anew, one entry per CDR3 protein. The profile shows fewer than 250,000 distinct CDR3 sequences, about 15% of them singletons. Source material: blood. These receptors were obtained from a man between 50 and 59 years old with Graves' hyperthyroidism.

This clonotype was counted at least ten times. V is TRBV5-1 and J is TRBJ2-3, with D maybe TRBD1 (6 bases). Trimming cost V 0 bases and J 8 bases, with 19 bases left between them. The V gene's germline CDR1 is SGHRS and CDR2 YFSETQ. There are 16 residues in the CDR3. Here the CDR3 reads CASSLAGTRSFGTQYF. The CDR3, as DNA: TGCGCCAGCAGCTTGGCCGGGACACGGAGTTTTGGTACGCAGTATTTT.

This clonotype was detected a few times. CDR3 in amino acids: CASMSQTGGTSPLHF. Here the CDR3 DNA reads TGTGCCAGCATGAGCCAGACAGGGGGTACTTCACCCCTCCACTTT. The chain is built from TRBV6-1 and TRBJ1-6; 9 bases map to TRBD1. V dropped 7 bases and J dropped 9; count of bases not matched to a gene: 10. This CDR3 region has 15 residues. Germline CDR1 MNHNS, CDR2 SASEGT.

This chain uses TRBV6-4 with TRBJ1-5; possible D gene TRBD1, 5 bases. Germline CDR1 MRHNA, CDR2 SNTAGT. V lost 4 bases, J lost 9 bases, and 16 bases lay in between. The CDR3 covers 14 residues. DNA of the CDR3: TGTGCCAGCAGTGGGGGCAGCCTCGGTCCGCCCCAGCATTTT. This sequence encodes CASSGGSLGPPQHF.

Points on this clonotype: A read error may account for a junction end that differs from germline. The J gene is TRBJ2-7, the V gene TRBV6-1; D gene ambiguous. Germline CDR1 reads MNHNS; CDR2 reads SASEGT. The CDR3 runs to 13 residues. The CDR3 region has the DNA TGTGCCGGCAGCGCTTCAGGAGCGTACGAGCAGTACTTC. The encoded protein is CAGSASGAYEQYF.

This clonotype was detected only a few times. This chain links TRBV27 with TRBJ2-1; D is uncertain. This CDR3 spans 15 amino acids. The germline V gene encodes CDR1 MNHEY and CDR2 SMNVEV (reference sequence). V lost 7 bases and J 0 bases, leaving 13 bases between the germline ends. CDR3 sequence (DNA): TGTGCCAGCACCTACGGAGCAAGCTCCTACAATGAGCAGTTCTTC. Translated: CASTYGASSYNEQFF.

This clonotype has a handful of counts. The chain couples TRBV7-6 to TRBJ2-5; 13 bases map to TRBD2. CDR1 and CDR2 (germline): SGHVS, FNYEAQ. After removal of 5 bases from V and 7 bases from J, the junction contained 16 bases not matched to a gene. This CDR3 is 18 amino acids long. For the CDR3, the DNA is TGTGCCAGCAGCCACGGACTAGCGGGAGTTCTGATGGTGGGGACCCAGTACTTC. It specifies CASSHGLAGVLMVGTQYF.

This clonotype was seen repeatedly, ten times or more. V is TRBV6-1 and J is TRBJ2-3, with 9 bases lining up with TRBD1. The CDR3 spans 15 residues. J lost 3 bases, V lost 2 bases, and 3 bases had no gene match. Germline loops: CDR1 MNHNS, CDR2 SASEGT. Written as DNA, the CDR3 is TGTGCCAGCAGTGAACCGGGACAGGGAACAGATACGCAGTATTTT. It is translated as CASSEPGQGTDTQYF.

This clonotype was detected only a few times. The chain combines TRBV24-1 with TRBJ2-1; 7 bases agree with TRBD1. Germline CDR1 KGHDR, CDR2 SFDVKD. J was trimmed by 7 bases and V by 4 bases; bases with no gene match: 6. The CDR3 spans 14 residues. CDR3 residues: CATSDDRVTNEQFF. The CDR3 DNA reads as TGTGCCACCAGTGACGACAGGGTTACAAATGAGCAGTTCTTC.

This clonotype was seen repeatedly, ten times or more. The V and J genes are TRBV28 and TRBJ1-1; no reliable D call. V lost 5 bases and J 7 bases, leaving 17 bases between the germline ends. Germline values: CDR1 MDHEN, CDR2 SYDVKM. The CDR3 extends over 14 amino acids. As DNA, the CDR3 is TGTGCCAGCAGTGAGACAAGTCCCGCTGGTGAAGCTTTCTTT. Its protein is CASSETSPAGEAFF.

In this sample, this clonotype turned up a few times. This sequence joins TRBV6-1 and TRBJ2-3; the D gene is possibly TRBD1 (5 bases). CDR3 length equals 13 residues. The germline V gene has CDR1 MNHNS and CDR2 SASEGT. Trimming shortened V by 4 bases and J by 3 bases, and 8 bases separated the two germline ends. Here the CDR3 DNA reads TGTGCCAGCAGTGTTCAGGGTACAGATACGCAGTATTTT. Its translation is CASSVQGTDTQYF.

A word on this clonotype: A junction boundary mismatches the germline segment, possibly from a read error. CDR3 sequence: CSARETGFYGYTF. Written as DNA, the CDR3 is TGCAGTGCTCGAGAGACAGGATTCTATGGCTACACCTTC. This rearrangement joins TRBV20-1 to TRBJ1-2; a weak D match, TRBD1 (6 bases). This CDR3 is built from 13 residues. Germline lookup yields CDR1 DFQATT and CDR2 SNEGSKA (reference sequence).

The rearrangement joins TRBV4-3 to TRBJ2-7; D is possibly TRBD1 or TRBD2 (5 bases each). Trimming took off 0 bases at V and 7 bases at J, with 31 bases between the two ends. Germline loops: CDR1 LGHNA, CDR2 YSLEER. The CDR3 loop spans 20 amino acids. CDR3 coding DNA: TGCGCCAGCAGCCAAGATATTGCTAGGCGACCCGGGACGAGGGACCCAGAGCAGTACTTC. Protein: CASSQDIARRPGTRDPEQYF.

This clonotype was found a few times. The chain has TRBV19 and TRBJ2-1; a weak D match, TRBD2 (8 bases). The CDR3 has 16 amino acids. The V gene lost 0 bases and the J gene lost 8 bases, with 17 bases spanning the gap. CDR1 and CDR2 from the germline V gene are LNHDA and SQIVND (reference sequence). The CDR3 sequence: CASSIDLSGGGYEQFF. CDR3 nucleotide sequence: TGTGCCAGTAGTATAGATCTTTCGGGAGGGGGCTATGAGCAGTTCTTC.

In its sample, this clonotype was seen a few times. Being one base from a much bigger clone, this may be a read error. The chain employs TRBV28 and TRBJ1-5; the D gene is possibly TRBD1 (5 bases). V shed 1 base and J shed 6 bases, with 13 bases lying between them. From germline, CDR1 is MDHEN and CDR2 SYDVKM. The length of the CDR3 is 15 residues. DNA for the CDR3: TGTGCCAGCAGTTTATACATGGGGGTCTCTCAGCCCCAGCATTTT. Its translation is CASSLYMGVSQPQHF.

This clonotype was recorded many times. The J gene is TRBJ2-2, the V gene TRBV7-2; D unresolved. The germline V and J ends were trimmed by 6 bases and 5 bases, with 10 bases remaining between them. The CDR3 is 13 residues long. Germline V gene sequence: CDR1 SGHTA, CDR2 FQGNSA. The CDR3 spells CASRNTGTGELFF. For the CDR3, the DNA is TGTGCCAGCAGGAACACTGGGACCGGGGAGCTGTTTTTT.

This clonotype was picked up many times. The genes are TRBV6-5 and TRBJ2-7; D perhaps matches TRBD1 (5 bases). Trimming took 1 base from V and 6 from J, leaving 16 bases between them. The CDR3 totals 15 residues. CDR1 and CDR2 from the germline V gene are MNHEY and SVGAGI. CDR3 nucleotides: TGTGCCAGCAGTTACTTTGGCAGGGTGTTAGGCGAGCAGTACTTC. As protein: CASSYFGRVLGEQYF.

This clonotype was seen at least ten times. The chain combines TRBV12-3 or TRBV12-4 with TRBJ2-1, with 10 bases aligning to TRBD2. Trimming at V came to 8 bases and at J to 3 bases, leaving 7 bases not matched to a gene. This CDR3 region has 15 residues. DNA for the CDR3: TGTGCCAGCCGATCTAGCGGGAGCTTCTACAATGAGCAGTTCTTC. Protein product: CASRSSGSFYNEQFF.

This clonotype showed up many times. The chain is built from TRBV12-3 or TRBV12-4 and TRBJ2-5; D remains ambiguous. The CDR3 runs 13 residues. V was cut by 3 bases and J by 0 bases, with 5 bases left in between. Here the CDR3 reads CASSLRHQETQYF. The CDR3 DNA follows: TGTGCCAGCAGTTTGCGGCACCAAGAGACCCAGTACTTC.

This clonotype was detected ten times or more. The CDR3 DNA reads as TGTGCCAGCTCACCTGCGAGTACGGAGACCCAGTACTTC. This codes for CASSPASTETQYF. V is TRBV18 and J is TRBJ2-5; D is uncertain. Between the trimmed V and J ends, which lost 3 bases and 5 bases, there was a span of 10 bases. CDR3 length: 13 residues. Germline V lookup: CDR1 KGHSH, CDR2 LQKENI.

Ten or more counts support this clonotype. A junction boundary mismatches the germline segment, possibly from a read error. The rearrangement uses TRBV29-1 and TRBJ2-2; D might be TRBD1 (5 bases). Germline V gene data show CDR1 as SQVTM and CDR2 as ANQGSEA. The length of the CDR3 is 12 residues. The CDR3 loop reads CSVGQNTGELFF. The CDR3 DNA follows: TGCAGTGTTGGACAGAACACCGGGGAGCTGTTTTTT.

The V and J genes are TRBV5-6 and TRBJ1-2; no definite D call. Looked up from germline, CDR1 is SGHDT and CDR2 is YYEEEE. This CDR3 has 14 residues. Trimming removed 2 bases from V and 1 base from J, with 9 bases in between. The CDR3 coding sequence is TGTGCCAGCAGCTTCTCAGTCGTTAACTATGGCTACACCTTC. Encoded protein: CASSFSVVNYGYTF.

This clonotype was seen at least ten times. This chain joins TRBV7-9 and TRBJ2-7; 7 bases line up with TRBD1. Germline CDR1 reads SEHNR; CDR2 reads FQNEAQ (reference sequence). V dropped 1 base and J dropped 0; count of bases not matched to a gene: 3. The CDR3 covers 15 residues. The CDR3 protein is CASSLGPGGSYEQYF. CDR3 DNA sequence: TGTGCCAGCAGCTTAGGGCCAGGGGGCTCCTACGAGCAGTACTTC.

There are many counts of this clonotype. CDR3 coding DNA: TGTGCCAGCAGCCCTTACGGGGGTCCGTCAGGGGGAAGAGATACGCAGTATTTT. Protein product: CASSPYGGPSGGRDTQYF. V and J are TRBV6-2 or TRBV6-3 and TRBJ2-3, with a possible D match to TRBD1 (7 bases). This CDR3 has 18 residues. Germline CDR1 and CDR2: MNHEY and SVGEGT. Trimming stripped 6 bases from V and 5 bases from J, with 27 bases between.